These T cell receptor beta chains were read from a single sample in a study of blood T cell repertoires in COVID-19. The repertoire was sequenced with immunoSEQ multiplex PCR; TCRdb's copy has only in-frame clones and lacks some. The sample has about 250,000 clones, around four fifths seen once; the top ten hold approximately 6%. Sequencing used peripheral blood. These receptors were obtained from an elderly man with acute or convalescent COVID-19. Both conserved end residues are part of each CDR3. A D gene is named only where the DNA matches it firmly. Rows may omit the clone size; those that give it use once, few, many or a size class.

clone_size j_call v_call d_call cdr3_nt cdr3_aa
once TRBJ2-7 TRBV5-1 TRBD1 TGCGCCAGCAGCTTGGAGGACAGGGCGGTGGACGAGCAGTACTTC CASSLEDRAVDEQYF
NA TRBJ2-7 TRBV6-5 TRBD1 TGTGCCAGCAGTTACGGGGGACAGGGGAGCCACGAGCAGTACTTC CASSYGGQGSHEQYF
once TRBJ2-7 TRBV5-4 NA TGTGCCAGCAGCTTGTCGGCGGATTCCTACGAGCAGTACTTC CASSLSADSYEQYF
NA TRBJ1-3 TRBV19 TRBD1 TGTGCCAGTAGCCTGACGACAGGGGCCGGAAACACCATATATTTT CASSLTTGAGNTIYF
NA TRBJ2-2 TRBV5-1 NA TGCGCCAGCAGCTTGGCCGCGGGAATTGGCACCGGGGAGCTGTTTTTT CASSLAAGIGTGELFF
NA TRBJ2-1 TRBV5-1 NA TGCGCCAGCAGCCCCCTGGGCTGGCCCGGGATGGGCGGGGATCGGAATGAGCAGTTCTTC CASSPLGWPGMGGDRNEQFF
NA TRBJ1-3 TRBV14 TRBD1 TGTGCCAGCAGCCGGACAGGGTTCGACACCATATATTTT CASSRTGFDTIYF
NA TRBJ2-2 TRBV9 NA TGTGCCAGCAGCGTAGTGGCAGGGAACACCGGGGAGCTGTTTTTT CASSVVAGNTGELFF
NA TRBJ2-5 TRBV6-2/TRBV6-3 TRBD2 TGTGCCAGCAGTGGCTCGGCTAGCGGGAGTTTCGGGGAGACCCAGTACTTC CASSGSASGSFGETQYF
NA TRBJ1-1 TRBV5-4 NA TGTGCCAGCAGGCAAGATTTGGTGGGCAACACTGAAGCTTTCTTT CASRQDLVGNTEAFF
NA TRBJ2-2 TRBV9 TRBD2 TGTGCCAGCAGACCGACTAGCGAGAACACCGGGGAGCTGTTTTTT CASRPTSENTGELFF
NA TRBJ1-3 TRBV5-4 TRBD1 TGTGCCAGCAGCAAAGCCGGGACAGGGGCTGGAAACACCATATATTTT CASSKAGTGAGNTIYF
NA TRBJ2-3 TRBV5-1 NA TGCGCCAGCAGCTCGAACGGGTACACAGATACGCAGTATTTT CASSSNGYTDTQYF
once TRBJ1-2 TRBV29-1 TRBD1 TGCAGCCTCCCAAACAAAGGACAGGGGGGAGATGGCTACACCTTC CSLPNKGQGGDGYTF
NA TRBJ2-5 TRBV28 TRBD2 TGTGCCAGCAGTTCCCAACTAGCGGAGGGCGAGGAGACCCAGTACTTC CASSSQLAEGEETQYF
NA TRBJ2-5 TRBV7-9 TRBD2 TGTGCCAGCAGCCCGTTGGGCGGGAGGTTTTTGGAGACCCAGTACTTC CASSPLGGRFLETQYF
few TRBJ2-7 TRBV29-1 TRBD1 TGCAGCGTTGAACTCGGGACAGAAGAAACAGAGGAGCAGTACTTC CSVELGTEETEEQYF
NA TRBJ1-4 TRBV5-1 TRBD1 TGCGCCAGCAGCTTGGGACAGGGTGATGAAAAACTGTTTTTT CASSLGQGDEKLFF
NA TRBJ2-3 TRBV28 NA TGTGCCAGCAGTTTCGGGGGGCTTACAGATACGCAGTATTTT CASSFGGLTDTQYF
once TRBJ2-3 TRBV5-4 TRBD2 TGTGCCAGCAGCTTAGGCGGGAGGAAATCCACAGATACGCAGTATTTT CASSLGGRKSTDTQYF
NA TRBJ2-5 TRBV11-2 NA TGTGCCAGCAGCTGGGGGGTTCAAGAGACCCAGTACTTC CASSWGVQETQYF
once TRBJ1-2 TRBV28 TRBD1 TGTGCCAGCAGGACAGGGACAGGGAGTAACTATGGCTACACCTTC CASRTGTGSNYGYTF
NA TRBJ1-3 TRBV4-1 NA TGCGCCAGCAGCCGGGAAGGGACATCCTCTGGAAACACCATATATTTT CASSREGTSSGNTIYF
NA TRBJ1-4 TRBV15 NA TGTGCCACCAGCAGAGGCCGGGGGGCGCGGGTAGAGGGGACTAATGAAAAACTGTTTTTT CATSRGRGARVEGTNEKLFF
few TRBJ1-4 TRBV5-6 NA TGTGCCAGCAGCTTACCCACGGGTGAAAAACTGTTTTTT CASSLPTGEKLFF
few TRBJ1-5 TRBV11-2 TRBD1 TGTGCCAGCAGCTTGGACAGGGGAAATCAGCCCCAGCATTTT CASSLDRGNQPQHF
NA TRBJ1-5 TRBV21-1 NA TGTGCCAATCCCGGAGAGGGAAGGACAGGCTTCGGGGGCAATCAGCCCCAGCATTTT CANPGEGRTGFGGNQPQHF
NA TRBJ2-7 TRBV5-1 NA TGCGCCAGCAGCTTGAACGCAGGAAACTCCTACGAGCAGTACTTC CASSLNAGNSYEQYF
once TRBJ2-5 TRBV18 NA TGTGCCAGCTCACCACTAGGCGGGTTGGCCCAGTACTTC CASSPLGGLAQYF
NA TRBJ2-7 TRBV6-2/TRBV6-3 TRBD2 TGTGCCAGCAGTTCACTGGGAGGGTTCTCCTACGAGCAGTACTTC CASSSLGGFSYEQYF
few TRBJ2-5 TRBV5-1 TRBD2 TGCGCCAGCAGCTTTGGACTAGCGGGAGCAAGAGCAGAGACCCAGTACTTC CASSFGLAGARAETQYF
NA TRBJ1-5 TRBV18 NA TGTGCCAGCTCACTTATCGGGGATAGCAATCAGCCCCAGCATTTT CASSLIGDSNQPQHF
once TRBJ2-7 TRBV3-1/TRBV3-2 NA TGTGCCAGCAGCCATTGGGTTAGCGGTGACTACGAGCAGTACTTC CASSHWVSGDYEQYF
NA TRBJ2-5 TRBV7-2 TRBD2 TGTGCCAGCAGCGCCCGACTAGCGGGGGGATTAGGGACCCAGTACTTC CASSARLAGGLGTQYF
NA TRBJ1-5 TRBV6-5 NA TGTGCCAGCAGTTACGGACAGTTAATTAATCAGCCCCAGCATTTT CASSYGQLINQPQHF
NA TRBJ1-3 TRBV6-5 NA TGTGCCAGCGCCTTCTACTCTGGAAACACCATATATTTT CASAFYSGNTIYF
NA TRBJ2-1 TRBV7-6 TRBD2 TGTGCCAGCAGCTTGGGACTAGCGGGAGCAGGGTCCTACAATGAGCAGTTCTTC CASSLGLAGAGSYNEQFF
once TRBJ2-7 TRBV11-2 NA TGTGCCAGCAGCTCCACCGTACAGGGCGAGCAGTACTTC CASSSTVQGEQYF
NA TRBJ1-6 TRBV5-5 NA TGTGCCAGCAGCTGGGCCGGCGGGCTGAATTCACCCCTCCACTTT CASSWAGGLNSPLHF
NA TRBJ1-2 TRBV28 TRBD1 TGTGCCAGCAGAATGGGACAGGGAAGAGGCTACACCTTC CASRMGQGRGYTF
NA TRBJ2-7 TRBV30 TRBD1 TGTGCCTGGAGTGTGGACAGGGGAGTAAAGCAGTACTTC CAWSVDRGVKQYF
NA TRBJ2-3 TRBV28 TRBD2 TGTGCCAGCAAAGGAGGCGCGGGAGGGTGGACAGATACGCAGTATTTT CASKGGAGGWTDTQYF
NA TRBJ2-1 TRBV2 NA TGTGCCAGCAGGGCATACAATGAGCAGTTCTTC CASRAYNEQFF
NA TRBJ1-2 TRBV5-3 NA TGTGCCAGAAGCTTGGTTCACAGGGCACATGGCTACACCTTC CARSLVHRAHGYTF
NA TRBJ2-7 TRBV2 NA TGTGCCAGCAGTTGGGGGGTTGGGGAGCAGTACTTC CASSWGVGEQYF
NA TRBJ1-4 TRBV4-1 TRBD1 TGCGCCAGCAGCCAAAATACCGCAGGGGGAGCTAATGAAAAACTGTTTTTT CASSQNTAGGANEKLFF
NA TRBJ2-3 TRBV14 NA TGTGCCAGCAGCCAAGGACTAGTCACAGATACGCAGTATTTT CASSQGLVTDTQYF
NA TRBJ1-5 TRBV2 NA TGTGCCAGCAGTGAAGGCGGCACAATACTGCCCCAGCATTTT CASSEGGTILPQHF
NA TRBJ1-5 TRBV5-8 NA TGTGCCAGCAGCTTGGGTGTCCAGGGTAGACAGCCCCAGCATTTT CASSLGVQGRQPQHF
NA TRBJ2-2 TRBV19 TRBD2 TGTGCCAGTAGTATAGAGGTGGCGGGGGTTGACACCGGGGAGCTGTTTTTT CASSIEVAGVDTGELFF
NA TRBJ2-7 TRBV5-1 NA TGCGCCAGCAGCTTGTCAGGGATGATCTACGAGCAGTACTTC CASSLSGMIYEQYF
NA TRBJ1-2 TRBV6-5 NA TGTGCCAGCAGTTCCCCTTCGAGGGAAAACTATGGCTACACCTTC CASSSPSRENYGYTF
NA TRBJ1-1 TRBV5-5 NA TGTGCCAGCAGCTTGGAGACAGATTACACTGAAGCTTTCTTT CASSLETDYTEAFF